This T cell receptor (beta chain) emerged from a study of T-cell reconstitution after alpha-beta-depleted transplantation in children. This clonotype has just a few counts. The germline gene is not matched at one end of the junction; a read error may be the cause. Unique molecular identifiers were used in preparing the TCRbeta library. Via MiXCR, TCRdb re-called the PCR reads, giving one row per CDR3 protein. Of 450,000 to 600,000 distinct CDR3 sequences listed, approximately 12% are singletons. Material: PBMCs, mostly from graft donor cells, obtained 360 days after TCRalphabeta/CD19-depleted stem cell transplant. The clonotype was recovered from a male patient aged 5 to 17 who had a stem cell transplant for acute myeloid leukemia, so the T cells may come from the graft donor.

CDR3 loop: CASSLAFAGLWAQNF. CDR3 DNA sequence: TGTGCCAGCAGCTTAGCGTTTGCGGGATTATGGGCTCAGAACTTC. The chain uses TRBV7-2 and TRBJ2-7; D perhaps matches TRBD2 (6 bases). Germline CDR1 reads SGHTA; CDR2 reads FQGNSA. This CDR3 comprises 15 residues.